This T cell receptor (beta chain) was identified during a study of blood T cell repertoires in COVID-19. TCRdb's copy holds only in-frame clones and misses some; the assay was immunoSEQ multiplex PCR. The sample holds around 200,000 clones; roughly nine tenths are singletons and the top ten take approximately 2.1%. Deletions cut 3 bases from V and 3 bases from J, with 14 bases between. CDR3 length: 15 amino acids. Germline V gene lookup returns CDR1 SGHRS and CDR2 YFSETQ. The chain has TRBV5-1 and TRBJ2-3, with D possibly being TRBD2 (5 bases). The sequencing sample was made of PBMCs or T cells enriched from blood (not recorded which). The sequence came from a woman aged 40 to 55 with acute COVID-19. The chain's CDR3 is CASSSSLRATDTQYF. DNA for the CDR3: TGCGCCAGCAGCTCCTCCCTGCGGGCTACAGATACGCAGTATTTT.